Listed below are T cell receptor beta chains from one sample, sequenced in a study of T-cell reconstitution after alpha-beta-depleted transplantation in children. In TCRdb, the PCR reads were re-called with MiXCR into one record per CDR3 protein. This sample carries a few hundred thousand distinct CDR3 sequences, over 20% of them seen once, and the ten largest clones take less than 4.5%. Specimen: PBMCs from the stem cell graft donor, collected from the stem cell graft. All receptors derive from a human donor who donated a stem cell graft to a child with acute myeloid leukemia. Both conserved end residues are part of each CDR3. The D gene is left open where the match is weak. Clone size is stated in some rows and not others, as once, few, many or a class when expanded.

v_call,j_call,d_call,clone_size,cdr3_nt,cdr3_aa
TRBV7-9,TRBJ2-7,TRBD1,few,TGTGCCAGCAGCTGGGCAGGGGGAGACTCCTACGAGCAGTACTTC,CASSWAGGDSYEQYF
TRBV28,TRBJ2-7,TRBD1,few,TGTGCCAGCAGTTTATTCGAGGGGGCTAATGACGAGCAGTACTTC,CASSLFEGANDEQYF
TRBV4-2,TRBJ2-1,TRBD1,few,TGTGCCAGCAGCTATACAGGGGGCAGGGATGAGCAGTTCTTC,CASSYTGGRDEQFF
TRBV5-5,TRBJ1-1,TRBD1,few,TGTGCCAGCAGCTTCGGACAGGAGGTGGGGACTGAAGCTTTCTTT,CASSFGQEVGTEAFF
TRBV20-1,TRBJ2-1,TRBD1,many,TGCAGTGCTGTAAGGGGACAGGGGGAAAATGAGCAGTTCTTC,CSAVRGQGENEQFF
TRBV25-1,TRBJ2-7,-,many,TGTGCCAGCAGTGAGCGGAAAACCCCCTACGAGCAGTACTTC,CASSERKTPYEQYF
TRBV6-1,TRBJ2-7,TRBD1,once,TGTGCCAGCGGTCCGACAGGGTCCTACGAGCAGTACTTC,CASGPTGSYEQYF
TRBV5-6,TRBJ1-4,-,few,TGTGCCAGCAGCTTCCAGGGACCCAACCGAAAACTGTTTTTT,CASSFQGPNRKLFF
TRBV10-3,TRBJ2-1,TRBD2,few,TGTGCCATCAGCGGACTAGCGGGAAATGAGCAGTTCTTC,CAISGLAGNEQFF
TRBV6-6,TRBJ2-1,-,-,TGTGCCAGCTGGGTCGAGATTCACAATGAGCAGTTCTTC,CASWVEIHNEQFF
TRBV12-3/TRBV12-4,TRBJ2-6,-,-,TGTGCCAGCAGTTTCTTGATAGCTACCGGGGCCAACGTCCTGACTTTC,CASSFLIATGANVLTF
TRBV20-1,TRBJ1-2,TRBD1,few,TGCAGTGCTGAGGACAGGGGAGCCTATGGCTACACCTTC,CSAEDRGAYGYTF
TRBV5-6,TRBJ2-3,TRBD2,many,TGTGCCAGCAGCGTCATGGGGGGAGGGCCAGATACGCAGTATTTT,CASSVMGGGPDTQYF
TRBV27,TRBJ2-2,-,many,TGTGCCAGCACCAGGGTATCGAACACCGGGGAGCTGTTTTTT,CASTRVSNTGELFF
TRBV19,TRBJ2-2,TRBD1,many,TGTGCCAGTAGTATACGAGGGGGCTCCCCCGGGGAGCTGTTTTTT,CASSIRGGSPGELFF
TRBV28,TRBJ2-3,TRBD2,few,TGTGCCAGCAGTTTGACTAGCACCCTTCATACGCAGTATTTT,CASSLTSTLHTQYF
TRBV10-3,TRBJ2-3,TRBD1,many,TGTGCCATCAGTGAGTCGACGACAGGGGGGTTGGATACGCAGTATTTT,CAISESTTGGLDTQYF
TRBV5-5,TRBJ2-7,TRBD1,few,TGTGCCAGCAGCTGGGGCTGGGACAGTCATAACTACGAGCAGTACTTC,CASSWGWDSHNYEQYF
TRBV24-1,TRBJ2-1,TRBD2,few,TGTGCCACCAGTGGTAAGGCTAGCGGGAGTATCTCCTACAATGAGCAGTTCTTC,CATSGKASGSISYNEQFF
TRBV20-1,TRBJ2-2,TRBD2,-,TGCAGTGCTAGAGAGTGGGGTCTAGCGGGAGCCGGGGAGCTGTTTTTT,CSAREWGLAGAGELFF
TRBV20-1,TRBJ2-1,-,many,TGCAGTGCTAGAGGACTCGTCCGATCCTCCTACAATGAGCAGTTCTTC,CSARGLVRSSYNEQFF
TRBV29-1,TRBJ2-7,TRBD2,many,TGCAGCACCTGGACTAGCGGGAGTAGGTACGAGCAGTACTTC,CSTWTSGSRYEQYF
TRBV12-3/TRBV12-4,TRBJ2-1,-,few,TGTGCCAGCAGTCCGTACGGGGGTGGCGAGCAGTTCTTC,CASSPYGGGEQFF
TRBV13,TRBJ2-7,-,-,TGTGCCAGCAGCTTAGGGGGCGGAACCCCATACGAGCAGTACTTC,CASSLGGGTPYEQYF
TRBV7-8,TRBJ2-1,TRBD2,-,TGTGCCAGCAGCCTGGGGACTAGCGGGACGAGACACAATGAGCAGTTCTTC,CASSLGTSGTRHNEQFF